This TCR beta chain was profiled in a study of T cells in Graves' hyperthyroidism and ophthalmopathy. The overall study: Before any treatment, at initial diagnosis, peripheral blood was collected.

From germline, CDR1 is SGHVS and CDR2 FNYEAQ. V was trimmed by 4 bases and J by 0 bases, leaving 13 bases between them. This CDR3 is 15 amino acids long. There were TCR beta CDR3 regions amplified from RNA transcripts. In the first-round RT-PCR of the TCR CDR3, the HTBI primer set was used. TCRdb reanalysed the multiplex PCR reads using MiXCR and keeps one entry per CDR3 protein. The data show over 200,000 distinct CDR3 sequences, with about a sixth seen just once and around 47% held by the top ten. If no ophthalmopathy progression occurred within 18 months, Graves' hyperthyroidism was stable. Uncontrolled infection, other autoimmune disease, pregnancy or lactation disqualified patients from enrolment. The PBMCs were taken from more than 8 ml of fresh peripheral blood. This clonotype was seen at least ten times.

The source is a middle-aged man with Graves' hyperthyroidism. The V and J genes are TRBV7-6 and TRBJ2-7; TRBD2 might be the D (6 bases). Sequencing was carried out using blood. CDR3 DNA: TGTGCCAGCAGCTCCGGGGGTTGGACCTCCTACGAGCAGTACTTC. This codes for CASSSGGWTSYEQYF.